What follows describes a single T cell receptor beta chain. These data come from a study of OX40 agonist ivuxolimab in advanced cancers. Sequencing used immunoSEQ multiplex PCR; TCRdb keeps in-frame clones, though not all of them. The table lists tens of thousands of clones, roughly 80% of them singletons, with approximately 25% in the top ten. The germline V gene has CDR1 SGHTA and CDR2 FQGTGA. The CDR3 spans 17 residues. Germline trimming cut 4 bases from V and 2 bases from J; bases unmatched to any gene: 9. The chain carries TRBV7-3 and TRBJ2-7; 12 bases match TRBD2. The specimen comprised CD4+ or CD8+ T cells sorted from blood, sampled in a trial of the OX40 agonist ivuxolimab. The receptor was isolated from an adult with an advanced solid tumor such as melanoma, head and neck, liver or kidney cancer. The CDR3 protein is CASSSPTSGSLAYEQYF. CDR3 nucleotide sequence: TGTGCCAGCAGCTCCCCGACTAGCGGGAGCCTAGCCTACGAGCAGTACTTC.